The clone carrying this T cell receptor beta chain was observed a few times. The CDR3 consists of 15 residues. Germline CDR1 reads LGHNA; CDR2 reads YSLEER. V gave up 1 base and J gave up 3 bases, with 13 bases separating them. The data originate from a study of beta chain features in type 1 diabetes. Expressed TCRB transcripts got sequenced, as all isolated RNA was reverse transcribed. Produced via immunoSEQ multiplex PCR; TCRdb's table is partial and in-frame only. The sample has 450,000 to 600,000 clones; 30% are singletons. The material sequenced was naive CD4+ T cells from blood. The clonotype comes from a man younger than 30 in good health. This chain uses TRBV4-3 with TRBJ2-7; maybe TRBD2 (5 bases). Here the CDR3 reads CASSQGRAGLYEQYF. CDR3 DNA: TGCGCCAGCAGCCAAGGTCGGGCAGGACTCTACGAGCAGTACTTC.